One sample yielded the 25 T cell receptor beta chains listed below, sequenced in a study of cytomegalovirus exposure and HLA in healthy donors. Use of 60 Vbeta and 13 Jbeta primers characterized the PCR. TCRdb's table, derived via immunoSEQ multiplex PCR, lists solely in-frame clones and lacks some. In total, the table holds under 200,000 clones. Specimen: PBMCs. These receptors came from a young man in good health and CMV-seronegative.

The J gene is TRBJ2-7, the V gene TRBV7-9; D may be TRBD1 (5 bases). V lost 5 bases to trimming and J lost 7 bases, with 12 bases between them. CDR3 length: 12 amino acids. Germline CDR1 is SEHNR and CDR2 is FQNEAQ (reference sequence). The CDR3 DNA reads TGTGCCAGCAGCCCGTCGACAGATGAGCAGTACTTC. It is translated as CASSPSTDEQYF. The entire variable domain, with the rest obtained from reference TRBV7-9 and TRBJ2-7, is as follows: DTGVSQNPRHKITKRGQNVTFRCDPISEHNRLYWYRQTLGQGPEFLTYFQNEAQLEKSRLLSDRFSAERPKGSFSTLEIQRTEQGDSAMYLCASSPSTDEQYFGPGTRLTVT.

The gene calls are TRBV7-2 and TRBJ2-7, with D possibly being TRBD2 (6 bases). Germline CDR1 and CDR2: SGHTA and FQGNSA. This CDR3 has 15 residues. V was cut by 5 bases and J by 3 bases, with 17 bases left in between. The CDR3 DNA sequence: TGTGCCAGCAGCCTTAGCGGACCAGATAACTACGAGCAGTACTTC. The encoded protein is CASSLSGPDNYEQYF.

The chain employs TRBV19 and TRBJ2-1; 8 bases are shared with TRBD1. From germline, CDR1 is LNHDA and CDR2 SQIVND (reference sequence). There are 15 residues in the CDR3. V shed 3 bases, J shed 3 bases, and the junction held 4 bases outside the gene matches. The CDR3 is CASSMIQGGYNEQFF. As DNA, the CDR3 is TGTGCCAGTAGTATGATACAGGGGGGCTACAATGAGCAGTTCTTC.

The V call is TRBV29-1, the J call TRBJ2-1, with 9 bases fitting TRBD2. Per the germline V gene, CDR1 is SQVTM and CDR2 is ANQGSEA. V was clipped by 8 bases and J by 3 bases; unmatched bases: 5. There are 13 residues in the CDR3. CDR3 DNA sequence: TGCAGCTTCCGACTAGCGGACTACAATGAGCAGTTCTTC. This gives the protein CSFRLADYNEQFF.

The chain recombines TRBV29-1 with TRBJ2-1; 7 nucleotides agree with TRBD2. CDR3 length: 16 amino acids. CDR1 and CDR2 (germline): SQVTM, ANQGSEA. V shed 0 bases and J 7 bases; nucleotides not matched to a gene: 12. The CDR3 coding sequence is TGCAGCGTTGAAGATCCGGGGGAGGGCCTATCAAATGAGCAGTTCTTC. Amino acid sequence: CSVEDPGEGLSNEQFF.

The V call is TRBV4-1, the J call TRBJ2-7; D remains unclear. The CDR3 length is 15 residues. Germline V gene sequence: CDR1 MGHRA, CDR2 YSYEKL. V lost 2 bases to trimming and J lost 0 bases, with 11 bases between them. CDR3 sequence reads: CASSQSILSSYEQYF. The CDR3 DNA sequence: TGCGCCAGCAGCCAATCCATTCTTAGCTCCTACGAGCAGTACTTC.

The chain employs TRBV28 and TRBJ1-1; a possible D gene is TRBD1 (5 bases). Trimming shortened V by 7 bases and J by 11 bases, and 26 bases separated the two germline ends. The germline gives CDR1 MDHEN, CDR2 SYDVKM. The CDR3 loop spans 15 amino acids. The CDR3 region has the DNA TGTGCCAGCACCAACCCAGCGGGGGGAGAGGTTTGGGCTTTCTTT. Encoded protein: CASTNPAGGEVWAFF.

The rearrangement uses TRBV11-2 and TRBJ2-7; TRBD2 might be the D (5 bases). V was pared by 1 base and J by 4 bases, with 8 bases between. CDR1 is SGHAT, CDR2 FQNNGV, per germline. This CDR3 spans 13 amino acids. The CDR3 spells CASSLAPGYEQYF. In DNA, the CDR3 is TGTGCCAGCAGCTTAGCCCCGGGGTACGAGCAGTACTTC. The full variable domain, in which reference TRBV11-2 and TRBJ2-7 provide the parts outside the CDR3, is EAGVAQSPRYKIIEKRQSVAFWCNPISGHATLYWYQQILGQGPKLLIQFQNNGVVDDSQLPKDRFSAERLKGVDSTLKIQPAKLEDSAVYLCASSLAPGYEQYFGPGTRLTVT.

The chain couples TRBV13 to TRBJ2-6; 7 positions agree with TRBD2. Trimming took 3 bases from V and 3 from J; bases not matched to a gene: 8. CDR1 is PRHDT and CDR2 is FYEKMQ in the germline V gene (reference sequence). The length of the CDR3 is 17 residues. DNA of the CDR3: TGTGCCAGCAGCTTTCTCGCGGGAGTGGGTGGGGCCAACGTCCTGACTTTC. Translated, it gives CASSFLAGVGGANVLTF. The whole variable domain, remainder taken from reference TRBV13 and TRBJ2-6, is AAGVIQSPRHLIKEKRETATLKCYPIPRHDTVYWYQQGPGQDPQFLISFYEKMQSDKGSIPDRFSAQQFSDYHSELNMSSLELGDSALYFCASSFLAGVGGANVLTFGAGSRLTVL.

The CDR3 bases are TGCAGCGTTTCGCGGGACAGAGATCAGCCCCAGCATTTT. Translating it yields CSVSRDRDQPQHF. V and J are TRBV29-1 and TRBJ1-5, with 7 positions matching TRBD1. Germline V gives CDR1 SQVTM, CDR2 ANQGSEA. V lost 5 bases to trimming and J lost 5 bases; unmatched junction nucleotides: 6. This CDR3 is 13 amino acids long.

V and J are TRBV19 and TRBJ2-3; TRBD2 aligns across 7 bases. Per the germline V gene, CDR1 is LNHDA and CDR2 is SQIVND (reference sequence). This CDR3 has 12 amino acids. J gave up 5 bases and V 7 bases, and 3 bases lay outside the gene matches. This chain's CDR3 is CASISGGDTQYF. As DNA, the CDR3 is TGTGCCAGTATTTCGGGGGGAGATACGCAGTATTTT. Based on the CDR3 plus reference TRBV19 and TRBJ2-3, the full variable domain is DGGITQSPKYLFRKEGQNVTLSCEQNLNHDAMYWYRQDPGQGLRLIYYSQIVNDFQKGDIAEGYSVSREKKESFPLTVTSAQKNPTAFYLCASISGGDTQYFGPGTRLTVL.

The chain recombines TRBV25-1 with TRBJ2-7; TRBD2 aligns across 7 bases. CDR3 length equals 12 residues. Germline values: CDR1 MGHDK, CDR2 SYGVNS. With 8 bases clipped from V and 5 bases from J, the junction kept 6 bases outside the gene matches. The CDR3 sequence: CASQGAGDEQYF. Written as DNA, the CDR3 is TGTGCCAGCCAAGGCGCGGGGGACGAGCAGTACTTC.

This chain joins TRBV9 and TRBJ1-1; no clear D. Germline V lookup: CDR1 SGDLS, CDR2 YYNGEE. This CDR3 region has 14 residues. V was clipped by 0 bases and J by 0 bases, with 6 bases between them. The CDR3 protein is CASSVGGVNTEAFF. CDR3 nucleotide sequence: TGTGCCAGCAGCGTAGGTGGAGTGAACACTGAAGCTTTCTTT.

As DNA, the CDR3 is TGTGCCAGCAGCCGTGCCCGGGCAGGGCAAGAGACCCAGTACTTC. Protein sequence: CASSRARAGQETQYF. The chain links TRBV7-2 to TRBJ2-5; a possible D gene is TRBD1 (5 bases). Trimming took off 5 bases at V and 2 bases at J, with 15 bases between the two ends. The CDR3 spans 15 residues. Germline-derived CDR1 and CDR2 are SGHTA and FQGNSA.

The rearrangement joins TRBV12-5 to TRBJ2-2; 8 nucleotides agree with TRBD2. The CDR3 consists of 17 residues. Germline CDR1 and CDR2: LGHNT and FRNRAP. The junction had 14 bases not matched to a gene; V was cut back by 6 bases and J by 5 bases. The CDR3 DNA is TGTGCTAGTGGACCCACCCCGACTAGCGTGTCGACCGGGGAGCTGTTTTTT. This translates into CASGPTPTSVSTGELFF.

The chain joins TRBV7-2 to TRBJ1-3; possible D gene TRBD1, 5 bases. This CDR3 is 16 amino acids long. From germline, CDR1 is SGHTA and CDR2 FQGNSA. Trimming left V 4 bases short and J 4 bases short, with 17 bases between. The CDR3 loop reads CASSSGGRVLGNTIYF. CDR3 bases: TGTGCCAGCAGCTCGGGGGGGAGGGTTCTCGGAAACACCATATATTTT.

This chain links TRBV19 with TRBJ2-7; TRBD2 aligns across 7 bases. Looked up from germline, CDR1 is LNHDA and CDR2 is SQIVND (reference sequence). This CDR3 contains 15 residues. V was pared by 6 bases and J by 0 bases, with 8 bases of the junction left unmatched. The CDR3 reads CASREAGRSSYEQYF. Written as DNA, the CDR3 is TGTGCCAGTAGAGAAGCGGGGCGAAGCTCCTACGAGCAGTACTTC. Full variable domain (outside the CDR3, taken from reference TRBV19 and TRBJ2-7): DGGITQSPKYLFRKEGQNVTLSCEQNLNHDAMYWYRQDPGQGLRLIYYSQIVNDFQKGDIAEGYSVSREKKESFPLTVTSAQKNPTAFYLCASREAGRSSYEQYFGPGTRLTVT.

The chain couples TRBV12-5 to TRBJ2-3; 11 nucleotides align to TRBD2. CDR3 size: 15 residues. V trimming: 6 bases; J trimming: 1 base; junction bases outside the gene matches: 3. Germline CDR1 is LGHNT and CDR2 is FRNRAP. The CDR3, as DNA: TGTGCTAGTGGCACGGGACTAGCGGGCACAGATACGCAGTATTTT. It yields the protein CASGTGLAGTDTQYF.

The CDR3 DNA reads TGTGCCAGCCGCCGGGATGACAATCAGCCCCAGCATTTT. As protein: CASRRDDNQPQHF. V gene TRBV6-5 combines with J gene TRBJ1-5; D unclear. V was pared by 8 bases and J by 3 bases, with 11 bases between. There are 13 residues in the CDR3. Germline CDR1 MNHEY, CDR2 SVGAGI.

DNA for the CDR3: TGTGCCAGCAGCTTAGCAAGGCTAGCGGGTGGGGAGACCCAGTACTTC. It yields the protein CASSLARLAGGETQYF. The gene calls are TRBV7-9 and TRBJ2-5, with 8 bases lining up with TRBD2. This CDR3 comprises 16 residues. Germline V gene lookup returns CDR1 SEHNR and CDR2 FQNEAQ (reference sequence). The ends lost 0 bases at V and 5 bases at J; junction bases unmatched: 8.

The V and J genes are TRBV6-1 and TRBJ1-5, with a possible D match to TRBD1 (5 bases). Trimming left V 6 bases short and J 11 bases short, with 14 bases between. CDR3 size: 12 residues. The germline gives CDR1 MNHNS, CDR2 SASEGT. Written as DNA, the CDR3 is TGTGCCAGCAGACATCTTCGGGGGGCCCAGCATTTT. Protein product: CASRHLRGAQHF.

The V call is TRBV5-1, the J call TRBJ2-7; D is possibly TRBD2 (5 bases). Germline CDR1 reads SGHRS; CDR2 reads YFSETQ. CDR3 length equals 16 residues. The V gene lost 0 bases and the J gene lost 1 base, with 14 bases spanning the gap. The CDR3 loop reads CASSLVAGVGSYEQYF. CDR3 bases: TGCGCCAGCAGCTTGGTAGCCGGGGTGGGTTCCTACGAGCAGTACTTC.

CDR3 in amino acids: CAWSREGWNEKLFF. CDR3 coding DNA: TGTGCCTGGAGTCGAGAGGGCTGGAATGAAAAACTGTTTTTT. The V and J genes are TRBV30 and TRBJ1-4; D unresolved. This CDR3 has 14 residues. Germline CDR1 GTSNPN, CDR2 SVGIG (reference sequence). The V gene lost 2 bases and the J gene lost 5 bases, with 12 bases spanning the gap.

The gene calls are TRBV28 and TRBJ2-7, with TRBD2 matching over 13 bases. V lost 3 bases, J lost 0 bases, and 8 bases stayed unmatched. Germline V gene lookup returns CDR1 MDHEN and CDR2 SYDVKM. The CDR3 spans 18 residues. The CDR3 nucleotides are TGTGCCAGCAGTTTCCGGACTAGCGGGAGTACGATCTCCTACGAGCAGTACTTC. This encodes CASSFRTSGSTISYEQYF.

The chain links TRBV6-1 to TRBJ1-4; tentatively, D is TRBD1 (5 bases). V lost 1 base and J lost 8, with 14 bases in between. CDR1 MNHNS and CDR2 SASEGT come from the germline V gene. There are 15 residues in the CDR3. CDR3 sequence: CASSEEVGRDEKLFF. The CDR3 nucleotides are TGTGCCAGCAGTGAAGAGGTGGGGCGCGACGAAAAACTGTTTTTT.